The 28 T cell receptor beta chains given below trace back to one sample, sequenced in a study of PD-1 blockade in mismatch repair-deficient tumors. TCRdb's copy holds only in-frame clones and misses some; the assay was immunoSEQ multiplex PCR. The sample contains under 150,000 clones, about nine tenths of which appear only once. The specimen comprised peripheral blood, sampled approximately 72 weeks after starting pembrolizumab. Receptors originate from an adult with mismatch repair-deficient cancer.

The chain recombines TRBV9 with TRBJ2-1; 7 bases are a match to TRBD2. This CDR3 contains 16 residues. Germline V CDR1 and CDR2: SGDLS, YYNGEE. The J segment lost 4 bases and the V segment lost 0 bases, leaving 7 bases of the junction unmatched. The CDR3 sequence is CASSVVASGAYNEQFF. The CDR3 region has the DNA TGTGCCAGCAGCGTAGTGGCGAGCGGGGCGTACAATGAGCAGTTCTTC.

The rearrangement joins TRBV11-1 to TRBJ2-5; D is unresolved. The CDR3 extends over 15 amino acids. Germline CDR1 and CDR2: SGHAT and FQDESV (reference sequence). V lost 0 bases, J lost 5 bases, and 13 bases lay in between. DNA of the CDR3: TGTGCCAGCAGCTTAGCGCGACGGGTGTTGGAGACCCAGTACTTC. This gives the protein CASSLARRVLETQYF.

The chain recombines TRBV5-1 with TRBJ2-1, with 13 bases matching TRBD2. CDR3 length: 15 amino acids. Germline CDR1 reads SGHRS; CDR2 reads YFSETQ. Trimming took 2 bases from V and 9 from J; bases not matched to a gene: 5. CDR3: CASSFGLAGETEQFF. CDR3 in DNA: TGCGCCAGCAGCTTCGGACTAGCGGGAGAGACTGAGCAGTTCTTC.

V gene TRBV5-1 combines with J gene TRBJ2-7, with 8 bases that match TRBD1. Germline CDR1 SGHRS, CDR2 YFSETQ. The CDR3 sequence is 14 residues long. The junction had 8 bases not matched to a gene; V was cut back by 4 bases and J by 5 bases. CDR3 sequence: CASSTGQGDHEQYF. The CDR3 bases are TGCGCCAGCAGCACTGGACAGGGAGACCACGAGCAGTACTTC.

The rearrangement uses TRBV7-3 and TRBJ2-1, with TRBD2 as a possible D gene (7 bases). The germline V gene encodes CDR1 SGHTA and CDR2 FQGTGA. The CDR3 covers 15 residues. Trimming cost V 1 base and J 7 bases, with 14 bases left between them. The CDR3 protein is CASSLNRGGGNEQFF. DNA for the CDR3: TGTGCCAGCAGCTTAAATCGGGGAGGGGGTAATGAGCAGTTCTTC.

A single count supports this clone. The V gene is TRBV6-5, the J gene TRBJ2-7, with D unresolved. The CDR3 extends over 12 amino acids. V lost 4 bases and J lost 3, with 7 bases in between. CDR1 MNHEY and CDR2 SVGAGI come from the germline V gene. This CDR3 reads CASSSIDYEQYF. The CDR3 DNA sequence: TGTGCCAGCAGTTCGATAGACTACGAGCAGTACTTC.

The chain uses TRBV5-1 and TRBJ2-1; D remains unclear. The CDR3 extends over 11 amino acids. V was clipped by 6 bases and J by 6 bases, with 7 bases between them. In germline, CDR1 is SGHRS, CDR2 YFSETQ. CDR3 DNA sequence: TGCGCCAGCAATCCGGGCAATGAGCAGTTCTTC. This gives the protein CASNPGNEQFF. Looking up the rest from reference TRBV5-1 and TRBJ2-1 gives the full variable domain: KAGVTQTPRYLIKTRGQQVTLSCSPISGHRSVSWYQQTPGQGLQFLFEYFSETQRNKGNFPGRFSGRQFSNSRSEMNVSTLELGDSALYLCASNPGNEQFFGPGTRLTVL.

This chain connects TRBV28 to TRBJ2-7; 10 nucleotides align to TRBD2. Trimming cost V 3 bases and J 5 bases; bases outside gene matches: 7. The CDR3 is 15 amino acids. Looked up from germline, CDR1 is MDHEN and CDR2 is SYDVKM. CDR3 protein: CASSFTAGGLDEQYF. The CDR3 nucleotides are TGTGCCAGCAGTTTCACAGCGGGAGGGCTTGACGAGCAGTACTTC.

The chain recombines TRBV5-8 with TRBJ1-3; D call uncertain. Looked up from germline, CDR1 is SGHTS and CDR2 is YDEGEE. CDR3 length: 16 amino acids. Trimming stripped 6 bases from V and 0 bases from J, with 16 bases between. Written as DNA, the CDR3 is TGTGCCAGCAACCCCCGGGTCAGCCTCTCTGGAAACACCATATATTTT. Its translation: CASNPRVSLSGNTIYF.

The chain is built from TRBV11-2 and TRBJ1-3, with a possible D match to TRBD1 (5 bases). CDR3 length: 16 amino acids. The germline V and J ends were trimmed by 2 bases and 0 bases, with 11 bases remaining between them. Per germline, CDR1 SGHAT and CDR2 FQNNGV. The CDR3 loop is CASSLRDSPSGNTIYF. The CDR3 DNA reads as TGTGCCAGCAGCTTACGTGACAGCCCCTCTGGAAACACCATATATTTT.

This chain links TRBV5-4 with TRBJ2-7, with 7 bases aligning to TRBD1. This CDR3 region has 13 residues. V was clipped by 4 bases and J by 2 bases; unmatched bases: 3. The germline CDR1 and CDR2 sequences are SGHNT and YYREEE (reference sequence). This chain's CDR3 is CASSVGTAYEQYF. As DNA, the CDR3 is TGTGCCAGCAGCGTTGGGACAGCCTACGAGCAGTACTTC.

The chain recombines TRBV7-8 with TRBJ1-5; D call uncertain. Trimming took off 2 bases at V and 4 bases at J, with 18 bases between the two ends. Germline CDR1 SGHVS, CDR2 FQNEAQ. CDR3 size: 17 residues. The CDR3 reads CASSLYPPQDGNQPQHF. Here the CDR3 DNA reads TGTGCCAGCAGCTTATACCCCCCCCAGGACGGTAATCAGCCCCAGCATTTT.

This rearrangement joins TRBV28 to TRBJ2-7; D is tentatively TRBD1 or TRBD2 (5 bases each). V was clipped by 8 bases and J by 3 bases, with 20 bases between them. The CDR3 is 15 amino acids. Germline-derived CDR1 and CDR2 are MDHEN and SYDVKM. The DNA for the CDR3 is TGTGCCAGCGGGCATCCCCGGGACGGGGTCTACGAGCAGTACTTC. As protein: CASGHPRDGVYEQYF.

The count of this clone is one. V usage is TRBV29-1 and J usage is TRBJ2-7, with 8 bases identical to TRBD1. The V segment lost 6 bases and the J segment 3 bases; nucleotides outside the gene matches: 7. Germline loops: CDR1 SQVTM, CDR2 ANQGSEA. CDR3 length: 13 residues. CDR3 in amino acids: CSVEGQENYEQYF. CDR3 sequence (DNA): TGCAGCGTCGAGGGACAGGAGAACTACGAGCAGTACTTC.

The V gene is TRBV12-5, the J gene TRBJ2-7; D unclear. CDR1 and CDR2 (germline): LGHNT, FRNRAP. The length of the CDR3 is 12 residues. Between the trimmed V and J ends, which lost 2 bases and 7 bases, there was a span of 9 bases. Here the CDR3 DNA reads TGTGCTAGTGGTTTGCGCCCGTGGGAGCAGTACTTC. Translation gives CASGLRPWEQYF.

The chain joins TRBV5-6 to TRBJ2-7; no definite D call. Germline V gene sequence: CDR1 SGHDT, CDR2 YYEEEE. The CDR3 has 14 residues. The germline V and J ends were trimmed by 0 bases and 0 bases, with 7 bases remaining between them. The CDR3 region has the DNA TGTGCCAGCAGCTTGGGTACGGACTCCTACGAGCAGTACTTC. Amino acid sequence: CASSLGTDSYEQYF. Full variable domain (outside the CDR3, taken from reference TRBV5-6 and TRBJ2-7): DAGVTQSPTHLIKTRGQQVTLRCSPKSGHDTVSWYQQALGQGPQFIFQYYEEEERQRGNFPDRFSGHQFPNYSSELNVNALLLGDSALYLCASSLGTDSYEQYFGPGTRLTVT.

The genes are TRBV27 and TRBJ2-2, with 7 bases aligning to TRBD1. CDR1 and CDR2 (germline): MNHEY, SMNVEV (reference sequence). The ends lost 6 bases at V and 6 bases at J; junction bases unmatched: 4. The CDR3 is made up of 13 amino acids. CDR3 in amino acids: CASSPTGAGELFF. CDR3 coding DNA: TGTGCCAGCAGCCCAACAGGGGCCGGGGAGCTGTTTTTT.

The CDR3 region is CASNRQVSGTGELFF. In DNA, the CDR3 is TGTGCCAGTAACAGACAGGTATCGGGCACCGGGGAGCTGTTTTTT. The J gene is TRBJ2-2, the V gene TRBV19; tentatively, D is TRBD1 (6 bases). The germline CDR1 and CDR2 sequences are LNHDA and SQIVND (reference sequence). V lost 7 bases and J lost 4, with 16 bases in between. This CDR3 is 15 amino acids long.

This clone was detected once. CDR3 in amino acids: CASSRQGQGHTDTQYF. The CDR3 DNA reads as TGTGCCAGCAGCCGGCAAGGACAGGGCCACACAGATACGCAGTATTTT. The chain combines TRBV14 with TRBJ2-3; 8 bases line up with TRBD1. The CDR3 covers 16 residues. With V trimmed by 4 bases and J by 2 bases, 8 bases remained unmatched. Germline CDR1 is SGHDN and CDR2 is FVKESK.

The V gene is TRBV27, the J gene TRBJ2-1, with TRBD2 matching over 9 bases. V lost 2 bases to trimming and J lost 6 bases; unmatched junction nucleotides: 8. This CDR3 comprises 16 residues. Germline CDR1 reads MNHEY; CDR2 reads SMNVEV (reference sequence). CDR3 in amino acids: CASSLVGGRAFNEQFF. The CDR3 region has the DNA TGTGCCAGCAGTTTAGTCGGCGGGAGGGCCTTCAATGAGCAGTTCTTC.

V is TRBV5-1 and J is TRBJ2-7; 8 positions match TRBD1. Germline V gene lookup returns CDR1 SGHRS and CDR2 YFSETQ. Trimming cost V 0 bases and J 2 bases; bases outside gene matches: 16. The CDR3 is 19 amino acids. In nucleotides, the CDR3 is TGCGCCAGCAGCTTGGCCGATCCACCAGGGGGCCGTCTAGCCTACGAGCAGTACTTC. Its protein product is CASSLADPPGGRLAYEQYF. Complete variable domain (other parts from reference TRBV5-1 and TRBJ2-7): KAGVTQTPRYLIKTRGQQVTLSCSPISGHRSVSWYQQTPGQGLQFLFEYFSETQRNKGNFPGRFSGRQFSNSRSEMNVSTLELGDSALYLCASSLADPPGGRLAYEQYFGPGTRLTVT.

V and J are TRBV6-1 and TRBJ1-2; D call uncertain. The CDR3 loop spans 12 amino acids. CDR1 MNHNS and CDR2 SASEGT come from the germline V gene. The V end was cut by 2 bases, the J end by 5 bases, with 6 bases between. CDR3 in DNA: TGTGCCAGCAGTGAAAACGGTTATGGCTACACCTTC. Translated, it gives CASSENGYGYTF.

The rearrangement uses TRBV12-2 and TRBJ2-7; TRBD1, the table's D call, was not compared with the DNA. TRBV12-2 is given as a pseudogene. The CDR3 runs to 19 residues. CDR3 DNA: TGTGCAAGTCGCTTAGGGTGGTGGGGCCTTAGTCGCTGGCCCTACGAGCAGTACTTC. This encodes CASRLGWWGLSRWPYEQYF.

The chain recombines TRBV5-1 with TRBJ1-1; no definite D call. The CDR3 has 13 amino acids. The germline V gene has CDR1 SGHRS and CDR2 YFSETQ. Between the trimmed V and J ends, which lost 0 bases and 0 bases, there was a span of 3 bases. CDR3: CASSLGLNTEAFF. CDR3 DNA sequence: TGCGCCAGCAGCTTGGGGCTGAACACTGAAGCTTTCTTT. Together with reference TRBV5-1 and TRBJ1-1, the CDR3 gives the full variable domain: KAGVTQTPRYLIKTRGQQVTLSCSPISGHRSVSWYQQTPGQGLQFLFEYFSETQRNKGNFPGRFSGRQFSNSRSEMNVSTLELGDSALYLCASSLGLNTEAFFGQGTRLTVV.

The chain has TRBV29-1 and TRBJ1-2; TRBD1 matches at 7 bases. CDR1 SQVTM and CDR2 ANQGSEA come from the germline V gene. The V gene end was trimmed by 3 bases and the J gene end by 2 bases; junction bases not matched to a gene: 9. The CDR3 runs to 15 residues. The CDR3: CSVEDRRQGNYGYTF. CDR3 in DNA: TGCAGCGTTGAGGACCGCCGACAGGGAAACTATGGCTACACCTTC.

This chain links TRBV4-2 with TRBJ2-3, with unresolved D. V lost 0 bases to trimming and J lost 3 bases, with 7 bases between them. The CDR3 totals 14 residues. CDR1 and CDR2 from the germline V gene are LGHNA and YNFKEQ. This chain's CDR3 is CASSQEVGTDTQYF. Written as DNA, the CDR3 is TGTGCCAGCAGCCAAGAGGTAGGGACAGATACGCAGTATTTT.

The chain links TRBV30 to TRBJ1-2, with 8 bases matching TRBD1. There are 13 residues in the CDR3. CDR1 GTSNPN and CDR2 SVGIG come from the germline V gene (reference sequence). J lost 3 bases, V lost 8 bases, and 8 bases had no gene match. CDR3 residues: CAALFRGHYGYTF. CDR3 DNA sequence: TGTGCCGCTCTATTCAGGGGGCACTATGGCTACACCTTC.

As to this clone: Additional DNA sequences in this sample encode the identical CDR3. The genes are TRBV5-6 and TRBJ2-7; D is unclear. CDR1 and CDR2 (germline): SGHDT, YYEEEE. This CDR3 spans 12 amino acids. V was clipped by 2 bases and J by 2 bases, with 5 bases between them. In DNA form, the CDR3 reads TGTGCCAGCAGCTTATTGGCCTACGAGCAGTACTTC. Its translation: CASSLLAYEQYF.